What follows are 27 T cell receptor beta chains derived from one specimen sequenced in a study of response to subunit inactivated influenza vaccine. TCRdb called the RT-PCR reads again in MiXCR, with one record for every CDR3 protein. The sample yields fewer than 350,000 distinct CDR3 sequences, roughly a fifth seen once. Material: PBMCs from blood, obtained about 20 months after vaccination. The receptors here all came from a man aged 50 to 69 who received an inactivated influenza vaccine.

The chain links TRBV20-1 to TRBJ2-7; the match to TRBD2 covers 13 bases. The CDR3 is 14 residues long. V lost 6 bases and J lost 7; bases outside the gene matches: 9. The V gene's germline CDR1 is DFQATT and CDR2 SNEGSKA (reference sequence). CDR3 sequence: CSAPGLAGSMEQYF. The DNA for the CDR3 is TGCAGTGCCCCGGGACTAGCGGGGTCCATGGAGCAGTACTTC.

This clonotype was recorded once. In DNA, the CDR3 is TGCGCCAGCAGCCAACCTAAAAAAAACAATGAGCAGTTCTTC. This encodes CASSQPKKNNEQFF. V is TRBV4-1 and J is TRBJ2-1; D is undetermined. This CDR3 contains 14 residues. Germline V lookup: CDR1 MGHRA, CDR2 YSYEKL. The V and J ends lost 2 bases and 5 bases respectively, with 10 bases between them.

A few counts support this clonotype. CDR3 in amino acids: CASSQLHTGQKVTQYF. The CDR3 DNA reads as TGTGCCAGCAGCCAACTGCACACAGGACAGAAAGTAACCCAGTACTTC. The rearrangement joins TRBV6-1 to TRBJ2-5; tentative D call: TRBD1 (6 bases). Per germline, CDR1 MNHNS and CDR2 SASEGT. The CDR3 has 16 residues. V lost 6 bases and J 8 bases, leaving 25 bases between the germline ends.

The chain is built from TRBV6-5 and TRBJ1-1; the match to TRBD1 covers 7 bases. In germline, CDR1 is MNHEY, CDR2 SVGAGI. V gave up 4 bases and J gave up 1 base; unmatched junction bases: 3. The CDR3 is 14 amino acids. CDR3 region: CASSSRDRNTEAFF. The CDR3 DNA reads TGTGCCAGCAGTTCCCGGGACAGGAACACTGAAGCTTTCTTT.

This chain uses TRBV28 with TRBJ2-3, with 15 bases that match TRBD2. Trimming at V came to 6 bases and at J to 6 bases, leaving 10 bases not matched to a gene. The germline CDR1 and CDR2 sequences are MDHEN and SYDVKM. This CDR3 contains 17 residues. DNA of the CDR3: TGTGCCAGCAGCAACCTCGGACTAGCGGGGGGGCGTGATACGCAGTATTTT. This sequence encodes CASSNLGLAGGRDTQYF.

The J gene is TRBJ2-2, the V gene TRBV27; 8 positions agree with TRBD2. CDR3 length: 14 amino acids. The V segment lost 3 bases and the J segment 7 bases; nucleotides outside the gene matches: 4. Germline assignment: CDR1 MNHEY and CDR2 SMNVEV (reference sequence). CDR3 DNA sequence: TGTGCCAGCAGTTTGGCGGGACTAGTCGGGGAGCTGTTTTTT. Its protein is CASSLAGLVGELFF.

This clonotype was detected a few times. The CDR3 spells CASSYRLEGADTQYF. Written as DNA, the CDR3 is TGCGCCAGCAGCTACCGCTTAGAAGGGGCAGATACGCAGTATTTT. The V and J genes are TRBV4-3 and TRBJ2-3, with a tentative D call TRBD1 (5 bases). There are 15 residues in the CDR3. V shed 5 bases and J shed 4 bases, with 16 bases lying between them. The germline CDR1 and CDR2 sequences are LGHNA and YSLEER.

A single count supports this clonotype. The CDR3 DNA is TGTGCCAGCAGCCAAGATTGGGGTGCGGTAGCGGGGTACAATGAGCAGTTCTTC. Translating it yields CASSQDWGAVAGYNEQFF. The chain recombines TRBV3-1 with TRBJ2-1; TRBD2 matches 8 bases. Per the germline V gene, CDR1 is LGHDT and CDR2 is YNNKEL (reference sequence). Trimming removed 0 bases from V and 4 bases from J; junction bases left unmatched: 11. This CDR3 comprises 18 residues.

The chain employs TRBV29-1 and TRBJ2-7; 7 nucleotides align to TRBD2. Germline CDR1 and CDR2: SQVTM and ANQGSEA. Trimming took 3 bases from V and 4 from J; bases not matched to a gene: 6. The CDR3 runs 13 residues. CDR3 nucleotides: TGCAGCGTTGAGGGGCAGGGAGGGTACGAGCAGTACTTC. Translation: CSVEGQGGYEQYF.

This chain links TRBV5-6 with TRBJ2-3; 11 bases align to TRBD2. Germline V CDR1 and CDR2: SGHDT, YYEEEE. The CDR3 sequence is 17 residues long. V gave up 3 bases and J gave up 4 bases; unmatched junction bases: 10. CDR3 sequence reads: CASSWAQTSGNADTQYF. The CDR3 DNA reads as TGTGCCAGCAGCTGGGCCCAGACTAGCGGGAATGCAGATACGCAGTATTTT. Full variable domain (missing parts from reference TRBV5-6 and TRBJ2-3): DAGVTQSPTHLIKTRGQQVTLRCSPKSGHDTVSWYQQALGQGPQFIFQYYEEEERQRGNFPDRFSGHQFPNYSSELNVNALLLGDSALYLCASSWAQTSGNADTQYFGPGTRLTVL.

The V gene is TRBV19, the J gene TRBJ1-6; TRBD1 is a possible D gene (5 bases). Trimming removed 8 bases at V and 1 base at J, with 12 bases between. This CDR3 is 15 amino acids long. Germline loops: CDR1 LNHDA, CDR2 SQIVND (reference sequence). CDR3 sequence (DNA): TGTGCCAGTCAGGGCCTTGGATCCTATAATTCACCCCTCCACTTT. It specifies CASQGLGSYNSPLHF.

This chain connects TRBV7-6 to TRBJ2-2; D is ambiguous. V was shortened by 10 bases and J by 7 bases, with 7 bases between the two germline ends. Germline CDR1 is SGHVS and CDR2 is FNYEAQ. The length of the CDR3 is 10 residues. The CDR3 nucleotides read TGTGCCACGGGTAACGGGGAGCTGTTTTTT. Its protein is CATGNGELFF.

The V and J genes are TRBV10-3 and TRBJ2-1, with 8 bases matching TRBD2. The CDR3 totals 13 residues. The germline gives CDR1 ENHRY, CDR2 SYGVKD. The V and J ends lost 9 bases and 7 bases, in that order; junction bases with no gene match: 8. The CDR3 region has the DNA TGTGCCATAGCGGGAGAAGGGAGTAATGAGCAGTTCTTC. This encodes CAIAGEGSNEQFF.

This rearrangement joins TRBV3-1 to TRBJ1-2; maybe TRBD1 (6 bases). This CDR3 region has 16 residues. The V and J ends lost 2 bases and 0 bases respectively, with 13 bases between them. Germline values: CDR1 LGHDT, CDR2 YNNKEL (reference sequence). The CDR3 DNA follows: TGTGCCAGCAGCCAATGGCAGGGGCCGGCTAACTATGGCTACACCTTC. Protein product: CASSQWQGPANYGYTF.

This clonotype showed up just a few times. V usage is TRBV7-2 and J usage is TRBJ1-3, with 7 bases lining up with TRBD1. The V gene's germline CDR1 is SGHTA and CDR2 FQGNSA. J gave up 3 bases and V 5 bases, and 7 bases lay outside the gene matches. The CDR3 sequence is 15 residues long. The CDR3 nucleotides read TGTGCCAGCAGCCCCGACAGGGTCATTGGAAACACCATATATTTT. This codes for CASSPDRVIGNTIYF. The full variable domain, its missing parts supplied by reference TRBV7-2 and TRBJ1-3, is GAGVSQSPSNKVTEKGKDVELRCDPISGHTALYWYRQSLGQGLEFLIYFQGNSAPDKSGLPSDRFSAERTGGSVSTLTIQRTQQEDSAVYLCASSPDRVIGNTIYFGEGSWLTVV.

This clonotype was seen only a few times. The V call is TRBV24-1, the J call TRBJ2-5; the D gene is possibly TRBD1 (6 bases). Germline CDR1 is KGHDR and CDR2 is SFDVKD. Trimming cost V 4 bases and J 5 bases, with 16 bases left between them. The CDR3 covers 15 residues. In nucleotides, the CDR3 is TGTGCCACCAGTGACAGCAGGGGCCCGGGGGAGACCCAGTACTTC. It encodes CATSDSRGPGETQYF.

V usage is TRBV3-1 and J usage is TRBJ1-1; D not certain. The CDR3 totals 14 residues. Trimming cost V 1 base and J 1 base, with 7 bases left between them. Germline CDR1 and CDR2: LGHDT and YNNKEL (reference sequence). CDR3 sequence reads: CASSQGHANTEAFF. The CDR3 DNA reads TGTGCCAGCAGCCAAGGACACGCGAACACTGAAGCTTTCTTT.

This rearrangement joins TRBV27 to TRBJ2-1, with 15 positions matching TRBD2. Germline values: CDR1 MNHEY, CDR2 SMNVEV (reference sequence). The CDR3 extends over 13 amino acids. With V trimmed by 9 bases and J by 9 bases, 3 bases remained unmatched. The CDR3 nucleotides read TGTGCCAGACCGGGACTAGCGGGAGGTGAGCAGTTCTTC. Amino acids: CARPGLAGGEQFF.

This chain uses TRBV9 with TRBJ2-1; 10 positions agree with TRBD1. Germline CDR1 and CDR2: SGDLS and YYNGEE. Trimming removed 0 bases from V and 7 bases from J; junction bases left unmatched: 4. The CDR3 is 15 residues long. CDR3: CASSVGQGASNEQFF. The CDR3 nucleotides read TGTGCCAGCAGCGTAGGACAGGGGGCTAGTAATGAGCAGTTCTTC. Based on the CDR3 plus reference TRBV9 and TRBJ2-1, the full variable domain is DSGVTQTPKHLITATGQRVTLRCSPRSGDLSVYWYQQSLDQGLQFLIQYYNGEERAKGNILERFSAQQFPDLHSELNLSSLELGDSALYFCASSVGQGASNEQFFGPGTRLTVL.

The sample holds a few counts of this clonotype. The chain combines TRBV5-1 with TRBJ1-3; D is unclear. The CDR3 extends over 15 amino acids. Germline V gives CDR1 SGHRS, CDR2 YFSETQ. Trimming removed 0 bases at V and 1 base at J, with 8 bases between. The CDR3 DNA is TGCGCCAGCAGCTTGGGGTCTGGGTCTGGAAACACCATATATTTT. Residues: CASSLGSGSGNTIYF.

This clonotype was detected only a few times. The genes are TRBV20-1 and TRBJ2-2; 10 nucleotides agree with TRBD2. The CDR3 extends over 16 amino acids. CDR1 and CDR2 from the germline V gene are DFQATT and SNEGSKA (reference sequence). With 0 bases clipped from V and 4 bases from J, the junction kept 5 bases outside the gene matches. Here the CDR3 reads CSAREAGGPGTGELFF. CDR3 in DNA: TGCAGTGCTAGAGAAGCGGGGGGGCCCGGCACCGGGGAGCTGTTTTTT.

J is TRBJ2-5 and V is TRBV20-1; TRBD2 is a possible D gene (6 bases). The CDR3 runs to 13 residues. The germline gives CDR1 DFQATT, CDR2 SNEGSKA (reference sequence). V was trimmed by 3 bases and J by 3 bases, leaving 11 bases between them. The CDR3 DNA follows: TGCAGTGCTAGTTGGAGGGAGGAAGAGACCCAGTACTTC. Translation: CSASWREEETQYF.

This clonotype was recorded a few times. This chain joins TRBV7-2 and TRBJ1-3; D unresolved. Germline CDR1 and CDR2: SGHTA and FQGNSA. Trimming cost V 6 bases and J 2 bases, with 11 bases left between them. This CDR3 spans 14 amino acids. Here the CDR3 DNA reads TGTGCCAGCAGTTTGTGGGTCGCTGGAAACACCATATATTTT. Translating gives CASSLWVAGNTIYF.

The V gene is TRBV29-1, the J gene TRBJ2-4, with 11 positions matching TRBD2. Trimming at V came to 4 bases and at J to 5 bases, leaving 1 base not matched to a gene. There are 13 residues in the CDR3. CDR1 and CDR2 (germline): SQVTM, ANQGSEA. DNA for the CDR3: TGCAGCGTTGCGGGACTAGCGGAAAACATTCAGTACTTC. Its translation: CSVAGLAENIQYF.

The rearrangement joins TRBV15 to TRBJ2-3, with D unclear. This CDR3 has 14 amino acids. V shed 0 bases and J shed 3 bases, with 7 bases lying between them. Germline CDR1 LNHNV, CDR2 YYDKDF (reference sequence). As DNA, the CDR3 is TGTGCCACCAGCAGAGAAGCAGAAACAGATACGCAGTATTTT. It specifies CATSREAETDTQYF. The full variable domain, completed using reference TRBV15 and TRBJ2-3, is DAMVIQNPRYQVTQFGKPVTLSCSQTLNHNVMYWYQQKSSQAPKLLFHYYDKDFNNEADTPDNFQSRRPNTSFCFLDIRSPGLGDTAMYLCATSREAETDTQYFGPGTRLTVL.

V is TRBV7-6 and J is TRBJ2-3; D is perhaps TRBD1 or TRBD2 (5 bases each). The CDR3 covers 15 residues. Germline-derived CDR1 and CDR2 are SGHVS and FNYEAQ. V was pared by 1 base and J by 1 base, with 9 bases between. The CDR3 here is CASSLVRDGTDTQYF. In DNA form, the CDR3 reads TGTGCCAGCAGCTTAGTCAGGGACGGCACAGATACGCAGTATTTT.

In this sample, this clonotype turned up a few times. The chain carries TRBV20-1 and TRBJ2-3; D is unresolved. Germline CDR1 DFQATT, CDR2 SNEGSKA (reference sequence). Between the trimmed V and J ends, which lost 1 base and 0 bases, there was a span of 8 bases. This CDR3 is built from 14 residues. CDR3 sequence: CSARGTGSTDTQYF. CDR3 sequence (DNA): TGCAGTGCTAGAGGTACCGGTAGCACAGATACGCAGTATTTT.